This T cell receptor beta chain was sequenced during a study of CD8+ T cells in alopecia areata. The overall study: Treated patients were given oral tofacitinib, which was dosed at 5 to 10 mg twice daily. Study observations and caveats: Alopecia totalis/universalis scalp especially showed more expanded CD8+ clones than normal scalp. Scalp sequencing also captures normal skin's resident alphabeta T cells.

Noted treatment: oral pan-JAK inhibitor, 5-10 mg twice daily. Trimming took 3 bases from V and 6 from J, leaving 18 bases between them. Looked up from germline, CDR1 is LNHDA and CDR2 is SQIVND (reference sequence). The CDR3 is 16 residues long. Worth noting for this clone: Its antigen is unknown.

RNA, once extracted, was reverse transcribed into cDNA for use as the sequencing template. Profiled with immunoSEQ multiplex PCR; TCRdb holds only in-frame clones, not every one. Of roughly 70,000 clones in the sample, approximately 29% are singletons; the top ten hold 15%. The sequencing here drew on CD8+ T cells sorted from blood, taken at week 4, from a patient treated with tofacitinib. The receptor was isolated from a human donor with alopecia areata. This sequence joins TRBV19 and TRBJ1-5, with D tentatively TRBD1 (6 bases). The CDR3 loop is CASSIVRGRDSQPQHF. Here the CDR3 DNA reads TGTGCCAGTAGTATCGTCCGGGGGCGGGATAGTCAGCCCCAGCATTTT.